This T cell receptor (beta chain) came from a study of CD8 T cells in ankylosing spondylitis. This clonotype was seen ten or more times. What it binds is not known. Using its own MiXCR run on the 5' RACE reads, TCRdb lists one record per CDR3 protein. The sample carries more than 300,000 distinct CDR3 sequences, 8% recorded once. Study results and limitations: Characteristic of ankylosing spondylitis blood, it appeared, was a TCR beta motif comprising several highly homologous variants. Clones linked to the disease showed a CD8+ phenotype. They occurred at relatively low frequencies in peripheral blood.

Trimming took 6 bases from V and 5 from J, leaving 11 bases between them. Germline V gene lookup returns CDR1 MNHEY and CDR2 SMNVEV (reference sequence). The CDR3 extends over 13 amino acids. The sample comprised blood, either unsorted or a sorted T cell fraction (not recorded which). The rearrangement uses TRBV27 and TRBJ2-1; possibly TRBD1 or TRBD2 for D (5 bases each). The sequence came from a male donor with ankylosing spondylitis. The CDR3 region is CASRGDLNNEQFF. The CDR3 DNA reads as TGTGCCAGCAGAGGGGACCTAAACAATGAGCAGTTCTTC.